The sequence of this T cell receptor (beta chain) was determined in a study of T cells after yellow fever vaccination. Study observations and caveats: Clones from primary vaccination mostly reappeared after the booster (roughly 97% CD4, around 90% CD8).

TCRdb redid the calling of the 5' RACE reads with MiXCR, one entry per CDR3 protein. The sample yields a few hundred thousand distinct CDR3 sequences, about a sixth seen once. This clonotype came up many times. Its cognate antigen is unknown. CDR1 is SGHRS and CDR2 is YFSETQ in the germline V gene. V was trimmed by 1 base and J by 4 bases, leaving 8 bases between them. This CDR3 contains 13 residues. The material was PBMCs, obtained 4 to 5 days after the first yellow fever vaccination. The TCR comes from a man aged 18 to 30 who received the YFV17D yellow fever vaccine. This rearrangement joins TRBV5-1 to TRBJ2-5; tentatively, D is TRBD1 (7 bases). CDR3 DNA: TGCGCCAGCAGCTTGCAGGGGGGAGAGACCCAGTACTTC. Amino acid sequence: CASSLQGGETQYF.